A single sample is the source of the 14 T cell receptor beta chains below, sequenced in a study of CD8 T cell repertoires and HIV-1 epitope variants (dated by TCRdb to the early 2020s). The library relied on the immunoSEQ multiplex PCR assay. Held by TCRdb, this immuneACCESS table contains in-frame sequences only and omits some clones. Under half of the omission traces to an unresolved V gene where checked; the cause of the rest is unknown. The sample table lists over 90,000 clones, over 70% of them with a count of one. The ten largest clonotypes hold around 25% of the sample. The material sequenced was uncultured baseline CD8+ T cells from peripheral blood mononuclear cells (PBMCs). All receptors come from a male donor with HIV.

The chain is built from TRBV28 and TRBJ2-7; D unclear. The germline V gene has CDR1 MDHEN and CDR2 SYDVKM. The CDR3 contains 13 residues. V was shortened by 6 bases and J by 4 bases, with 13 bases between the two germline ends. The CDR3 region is CASSPSGWYEQYF. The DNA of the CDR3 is TGTGCCAGCAGCCCTTCGGGTTGGTACGAGCAGTACTTC.

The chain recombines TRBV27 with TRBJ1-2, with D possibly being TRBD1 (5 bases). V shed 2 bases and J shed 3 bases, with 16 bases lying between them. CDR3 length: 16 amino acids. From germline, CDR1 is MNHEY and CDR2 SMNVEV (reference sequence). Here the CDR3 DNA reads TGTGCCAGCAGTTTAGTAGGGGTGGGGGAGTACTATGGCTACACCTTC. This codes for CASSLVGVGEYYGYTF.

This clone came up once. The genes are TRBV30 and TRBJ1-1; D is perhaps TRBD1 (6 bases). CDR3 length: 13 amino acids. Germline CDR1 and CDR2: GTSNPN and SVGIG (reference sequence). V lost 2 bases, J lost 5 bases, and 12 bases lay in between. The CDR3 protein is CAWSTGRGTEAFF. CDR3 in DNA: TGTGCCTGGAGTACAGGGCGAGGGACTGAAGCTTTCTTT.

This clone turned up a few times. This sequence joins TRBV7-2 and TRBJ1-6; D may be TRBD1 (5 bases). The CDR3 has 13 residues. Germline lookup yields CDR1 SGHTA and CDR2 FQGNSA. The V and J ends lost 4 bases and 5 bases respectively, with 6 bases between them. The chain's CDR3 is CASSSGNNSPLHF. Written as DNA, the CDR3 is TGTGCCAGCAGCTCAGGGAATAATTCACCCCTCCACTTT.

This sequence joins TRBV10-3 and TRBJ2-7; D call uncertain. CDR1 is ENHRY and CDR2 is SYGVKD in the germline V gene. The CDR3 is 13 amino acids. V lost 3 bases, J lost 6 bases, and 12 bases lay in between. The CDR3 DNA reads TGTGCCATCAGTGATCCTAGGGCAGGCGAGCAGTACTTC. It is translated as CAISDPRAGEQYF.

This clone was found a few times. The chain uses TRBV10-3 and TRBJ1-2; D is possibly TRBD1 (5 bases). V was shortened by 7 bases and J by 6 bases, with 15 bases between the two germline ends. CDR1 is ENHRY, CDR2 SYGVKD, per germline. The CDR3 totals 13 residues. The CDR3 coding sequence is TGTGCCATCACCCTGGGGGTGGCGGATGGCTACACCTTC. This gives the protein CAITLGVADGYTF.

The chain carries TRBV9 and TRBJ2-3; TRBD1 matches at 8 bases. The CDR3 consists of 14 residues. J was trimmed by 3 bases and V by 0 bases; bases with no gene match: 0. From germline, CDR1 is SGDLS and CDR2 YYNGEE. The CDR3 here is CASSVGTGTDTQYF. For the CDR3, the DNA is TGTGCCAGCAGCGTAGGGACAGGGACAGATACGCAGTATTTT.

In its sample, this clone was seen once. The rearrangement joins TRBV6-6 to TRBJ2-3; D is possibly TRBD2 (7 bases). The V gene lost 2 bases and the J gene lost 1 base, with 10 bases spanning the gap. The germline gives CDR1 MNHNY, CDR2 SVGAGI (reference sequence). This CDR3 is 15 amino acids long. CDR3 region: CASSYLGGRTDTQYF. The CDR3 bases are TGTGCCAGCAGTTACCTGGGGGGGCGCACAGATACGCAGTATTTT.

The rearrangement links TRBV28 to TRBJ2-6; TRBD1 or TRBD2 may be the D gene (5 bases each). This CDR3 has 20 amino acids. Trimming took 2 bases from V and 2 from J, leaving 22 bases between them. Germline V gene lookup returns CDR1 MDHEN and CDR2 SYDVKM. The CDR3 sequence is CASSLVGTSPRKTGANVLTF. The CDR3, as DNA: TGTGCCAGCAGTTTAGTTGGGACGTCTCCGAGGAAGACTGGGGCCAACGTCCTGACTTTC.

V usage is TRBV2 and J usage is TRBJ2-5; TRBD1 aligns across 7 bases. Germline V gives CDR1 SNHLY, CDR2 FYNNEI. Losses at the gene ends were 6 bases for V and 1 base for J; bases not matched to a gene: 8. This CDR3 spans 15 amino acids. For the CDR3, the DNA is TGTGCCAGCAGCCGCTACGGACAGGCCCAAGAGACCCAGTACTTC. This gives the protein CASSRYGQAQETQYF.

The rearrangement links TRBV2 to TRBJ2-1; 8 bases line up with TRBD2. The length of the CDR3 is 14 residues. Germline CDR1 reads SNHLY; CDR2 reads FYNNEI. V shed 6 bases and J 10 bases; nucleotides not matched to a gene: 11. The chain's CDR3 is CASRVAGLQGEQFF. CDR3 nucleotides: TGTGCCAGCAGGGTAGCGGGGCTTCAGGGGGAGCAGTTCTTC.

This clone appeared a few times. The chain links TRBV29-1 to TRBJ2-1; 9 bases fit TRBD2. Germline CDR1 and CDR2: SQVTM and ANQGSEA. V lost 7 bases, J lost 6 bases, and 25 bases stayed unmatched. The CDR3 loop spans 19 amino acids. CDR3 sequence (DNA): TGCAGCGCTTTAGATGGGAGCAGGCTATTTAGCGGGAGTCTCAATGAGCAGTTCTTC. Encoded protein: CSALDGSRLFSGSLNEQFF.

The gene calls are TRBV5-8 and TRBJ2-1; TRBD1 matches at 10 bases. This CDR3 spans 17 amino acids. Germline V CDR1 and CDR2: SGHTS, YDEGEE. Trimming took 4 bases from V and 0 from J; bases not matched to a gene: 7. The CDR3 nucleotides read TGTGCCAGCAGCGTTCGGGACAGGGGTTTCTCCTACAATGAGCAGTTCTTC. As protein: CASSVRDRGFSYNEQFF.

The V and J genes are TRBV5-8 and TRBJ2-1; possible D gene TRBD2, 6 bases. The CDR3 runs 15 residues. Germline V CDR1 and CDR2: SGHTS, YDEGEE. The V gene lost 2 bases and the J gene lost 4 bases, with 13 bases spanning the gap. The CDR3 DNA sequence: TGTGCCAGCAGCTTTGCGGCGGGGATATACAATGAGCAGTTCTTC. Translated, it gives CASSFAAGIYNEQFF.